This T cell receptor (beta chain) was sequenced during a study of beta chain features in type 1 diabetes (dated by TCRdb to about 2018). For the wider study: Patients and healthy donors did not differ in mean age, gender distribution, total cell number or subset yield. A total of approximately 100,000,000 sorted cells were examined across all samples, and the number of cells per subset was strongly correlated with RNA yield. The study compared the TCRB repertoires of sorted circulating CD4+ T cell subsets in recently diagnosed type 1 diabetes patients with those in matched healthy donors. Whereas all 28 donors provided naive and central memory subsets, regulatory and stem cell-like memory subsets were isolated from just 8 patients and roughly eight healthy donors.

From each donor, a single peripheral blood sample of about 110 mL on average was drawn into heparinised tubes. Using a panel that included CD45RO, CCR7, CD25, CD127, CD95 and CD27, naive, central memory, regulatory and stem cell-like memory CD4+ T cells were sorted on a BD FACSAria II. All sorted populations exceeded 95% purity. PBMCs were separated immediately by Lymphoprep density gradient centrifugation and were stained directly, without being cultured. So that batch effects would be minimized, each experiment stained and sorted samples in pairs, pairing one healthy donor with one patient. This clone was found a few times. What antigen it recognizes has not been identified. The sample holds no much larger clone one base away, and base qualities are not on file. The entire isolated RNA was reverse transcribed using the High Capacity cDNA Reverse Transcription Kit, and thus expressed TCRB transcripts were sequenced. Naive, central memory and regulatory T cell samples underwent deep immunoSEQ sequencing, averaging around 3.6 million total reads per sample. Sorted cells were lysed in RLT buffer, and RNA was extracted using DNase-treated RNeasy Micro or Mini kits according to cell number. Each cell subset was processed on its own to prevent cross-contamination, while patient and healthy donor samples were processed together. The immunoSEQ multiplex PCR was used to amplify TCRB sequences from cDNA, generating 87-bp fragments that spanned the CDR3 region. Amplicons were sequenced on the Illumina HiSeq platform. Per the authors' processing: PCR bias was corrected computationally using synthetic template baselines, and reads within Hamming distance 2 were collapsed, with unmergeable singletons discarded. Reads were aligned against IMGT to assign V, D and J genes, CDR3 length and insertions or deletions at six rearrangement sites. Within each subset, clonotype counts were normalized to sorted cell number, and only after that were true diversity and Gini coefficients computed with the tcR R package. Repertoire sharing was quantified using the overlap coefficient calculated on TCRB nucleotide sequences. As a proxy for the pre-selection repertoire, out-of-frame TCRB sequences from naive cells were analyzed. In TCRdb, the immuneACCESS table is reduced to in-frame sequences with V and J assigned. These tables do not hold every clone; where another copy was compared, an unresolved V gene accounts for under half, and the others remain unexplained. V and J calls and clone size are copied from that table; D and trimming were computed from the DNA. The sample data list some 280,000 clones, and roughly an eighth of these were observed just once. The ten most abundant clones make up more than 0.015% of the sample.

Findings and caveats that apply to the study as a whole: PCR may preferentially amplify shorter templates, but because patient and control samples were amplified and corrected together, any resulting skew would affect both groups equally. Fewer insertions and more nucleotide deletions at VDJ recombination sites were observed in patients with type 1 diabetes, implying thymic rearrangement abnormalities. Because cDNA rather than genomic DNA was sequenced, highly expressing activated cells could have been over-represented, although no difference in activation and CD3 levels was found between groups. A moderate but significant shortening of TCRB CDR3 length was observed in type 1 diabetes patients in all four CD4+ subsets. Naive, central memory and regulatory TCRB repertoires appeared more similar among patients than among healthy donors. Only small numbers of individuals were included in the HLA sub-analyses, which left unresolved whether HLA type had any influence on TCRB rearrangement.

The V and J ends are trimmed by 5 bases and 1 base, leaving 14 bases between them. CDR1 and CDR2, per the germline V gene (reference sequence), are LNHDA and SQIVND. The CDR3 has 15 amino acids, counting the end cysteine and phenylalanine. Only the CDR3 DNA is retained, 45 bases long and in frame from the first base. The chain links TRBV19 with TRBJ1-1, and possibly TRBD1, on 6 matching bases. Sequenced sample: naive CD4+ T cells from blood. The intended sense of this specimen's cell subset or site label: true naive CD4+ T cells. This receptor was taken from a man aged 30 to 45 with type 1 diabetes. DNA sequence: TGTGCCAGTAGTCCCATGGGACAAAAGAACACTGAAGCTTTCTTT. The encoded protein is CASSPMGQKNTEAFF.